The 3 T cell receptor beta chains in this list originate from one sample, sequenced in a study of blood T cell repertoires in COVID-19. TCRdb's table, derived via immunoSEQ multiplex PCR, lists solely in-frame clones and lacks some. The sample holds roughly 200,000 clones; about 90% are singletons and the top ten take 4%. The sample taken for sequencing was PBMCs or T cells enriched from blood (not recorded which). Receptors were obtained from a young woman with acute COVID-19.

V is TRBV7-8 and J is TRBJ1-6; D not certain. Germline assignment: CDR1 SGHVS and CDR2 FQNEAQ. Trimming cost V 4 bases and J 6 bases, with 13 bases left between them. This CDR3 has 15 residues. The CDR3 spells CASSSSQAANSPLHF. In DNA form, the CDR3 reads TGTGCCAGCAGCTCGAGCCAGGCAGCTAATTCACCCCTCCACTTT. Full variable domain (remainder filled in from reference TRBV7-8 and TRBJ1-6): GAGVSQSPRYKVAKRGQDVALRCDPISGHVSLFWYQQALGQGPEFLTYFQNEAQLDKSGLPSDRFFAERPEGSVSTLKIQRTQQEDSAVYLCASSSSQAANSPLHFGNGTRLTVT.

The chain couples TRBV28 to TRBJ2-3; perhaps TRBD2 as D (6 bases). Deletions cut 2 bases from V and 0 bases from J, with 15 bases between. This CDR3 region has 17 residues. Germline CDR1 reads MDHEN; CDR2 reads SYDVKM. CDR3 protein: CASSLLRGWSSTDTQYF. DNA of the CDR3: TGTGCCAGCAGTTTACTACGGGGGTGGTCTAGCACAGATACGCAGTATTTT. The variable domain in full, with the rest retrieved from reference TRBV28 and TRBJ2-3, is DVKVTQSSRYLVKRTGEKVFLECVQDMDHENMFWYRQDPGLGLRLIYFSYDVKMKEKGDIPEGYSVSREKKERFSLILESASTNQTSMYLCASSLLRGWSSTDTQYFGPGTRLTVL.

The chain combines TRBV6-5 with TRBJ2-5; TRBD1 aligns across 11 bases. The CDR3 contains 15 residues. V shed 5 bases and J 4 bases; nucleotides not matched to a gene: 6. Per germline, CDR1 MNHEY and CDR2 SVGAGI. CDR3: CASSTGQGAGETQYF. The DNA for the CDR3 is TGTGCCAGCAGTACCGGACAGGGGGCCGGAGAGACCCAGTACTTC.